This T cell receptor beta chain was recorded in a study of T cells in Graves' hyperthyroidism and ophthalmopathy (dated by TCRdb to about 2019). Notes on the research overall: TCR V-J signatures able to tell the groups apart were searched for in a discovery cohort of around 95 patients, of whom 43 had Graves' ophthalmopathy and roughly 57 had stable Graves' hyperthyroidism. Prospective prediction of ophthalmopathy was tested in an independent validation cohort consisting of about 20 hyperthyroidism patients and about 17 patients who later progressed to ophthalmopathy. The 75 to 100 discovery patients were divided at random into training and test sets in a 7:3 ratio. The study also compared thyroid tissue and blood T-cell repertoires from roughly six Graves' hyperthyroidism patients. After sampling, hyperthyroidism patients received methimazole starting at 30 mg daily, and ophthalmopathy patients received high-dose intravenous methylprednisolone. The paper reports TCR Vbeta CDR3 sequencing of some 140 peripheral blood samples: 40 or so ophthalmopathy, roughly 74 hyperthyroidism and around 17 progressor patients. The full study reports these points: Most expanded thyroid clonotypes (frequency above 0.001) were also detected in blood, a finding suggesting that blood repertoires may reflect thyroid immune responses. Sample size was not statistically predetermined, and blinding of investigators to group allocation was not performed. In validation, progression to ophthalmopathy was predicted by the model with nearly 71% sensitivity and 72.22% specificity, a median of 6.5 months before onset. A 13 V-J signature model separated ophthalmopathy from stable hyperthyroidism, with approximately 87% sensitivity and 81% to 82% specificity in cross-validation and 80%/75% in testing.

Amplification of TCR beta CDR3 regions was carried out from RNA transcripts. For the first round of RT-PCR on the TCR CDR3, the HTBI primer set was used together with the Qiagen OneStep RT-PCR kit. A second multiplex PCR round built the libraries, followed by size selection and purification. Libraries were sequenced paired-end with 100 bp reads on an Illumina HiSeq2000. In the authors' own workflow: SOAPnuke was used to process the raw data, with reads discarded if the reads contained adapters or uncalled bases, had a mean Phred below 15, or lacked an exact constant-primer or identifier match. COPE v1.2.5 was used to merge high-quality paired reads, and clonotypes were defined as unique nucleotide sequences. MiTCR v1.1 was used to align clonotypes to the IMGT TRBV, TRBD and TRBJ reference segments. The analysis included only V-J combinations with a frequency above 0.0001, which together covered about 99% of the repertoires. A TCS score was defined as the ratio of F50 (clonal expansion) to E x V (chaos), with BLOSUM62-based TCRdist applied between CDR3 peptides within each V-J. Welch's t-statistics and random forest reduced 500 to 550 V-J features to 10 to 15, which were used in a naive Bayes classifier (R e1071). Thyroid-blood repertoire similarity was quantified with the Morisita-Horn index. TCRdb trimmed the raw reads at Q25, called clones with MiXCR and kept productive beta chains. For every CDR3 protein sequence, its rows merge into one entry that carries the most common genes and DNA. The V and J calls here are based on TCRdb, not the publication. The sample table holds roughly 500,000 distinct CDR3 sequences, of which 46% were seen once. The ten largest clones represent 15% to 20% of the sample.

The study excluded patients with uncontrolled infections, other autoimmune diseases, pregnancy or lactation. Clinical symptoms, serum thyroxine and TRAb, thyroid ultrasound, and orbital computed tomography formed the basis for the diagnoses. Total RNA was extracted using Trizol reagent, and RNA quality was assessed on an Agilent 2100 Bioanalyzer. In the germline V gene (reference sequence), CDR1 corresponds to DFQATT and CDR2 to SNEGSKA. V drops 6 bases and J drops 4 bases, leaving 16 bases in between. The CDR3 spans 14 residues, from the cysteine through the phenylalanine. The only DNA kept is the CDR3, 42 bases in frame from the first base. This clonotype was counted many times. Its antigen is unknown. No base-level quality is on record; no much larger clone is a single base apart.

The sequence came from an adult woman with Graves' disease, either hyperthyroidism or ophthalmopathy (not recorded which). The receptor chain draws on TRBV20-1 and TRBJ1-5; the D gene is perhaps TRBD1, from 5 matching bases. The source material was peripheral blood or thyroid tissue (not recorded which). At the DNA level, the sequence is TGCAGTGCCCTAATGGGCGGGGGAAATCAGCCCCAGCATTTT. This encodes CSALMGGGNQPQHF.